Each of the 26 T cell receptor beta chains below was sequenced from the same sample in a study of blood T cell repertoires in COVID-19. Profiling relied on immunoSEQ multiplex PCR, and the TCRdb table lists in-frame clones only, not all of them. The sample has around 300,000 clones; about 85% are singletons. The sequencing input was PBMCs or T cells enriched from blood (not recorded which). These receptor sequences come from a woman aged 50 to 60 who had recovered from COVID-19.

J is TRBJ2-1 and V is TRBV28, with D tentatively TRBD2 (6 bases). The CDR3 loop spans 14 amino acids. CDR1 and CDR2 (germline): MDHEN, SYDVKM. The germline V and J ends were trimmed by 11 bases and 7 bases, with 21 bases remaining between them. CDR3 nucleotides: TGTGCCCTGGGGGTGCGGCGGGGAAGGAATGAGCAGTTCTTC. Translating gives CALGVRRGRNEQFF.

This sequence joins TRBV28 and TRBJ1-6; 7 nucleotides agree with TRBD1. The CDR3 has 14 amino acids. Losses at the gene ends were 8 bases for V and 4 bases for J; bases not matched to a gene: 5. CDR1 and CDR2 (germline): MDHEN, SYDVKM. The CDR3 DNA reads TGTGCCAGCGGTGAGACAGGGTATAATTCACCCCTCCACTTT. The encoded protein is CASGETGYNSPLHF. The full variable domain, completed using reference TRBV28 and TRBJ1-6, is DVKVTQSSRYLVKRTGEKVFLECVQDMDHENMFWYRQDPGLGLRLIYFSYDVKMKEKGDIPEGYSVSREKKERFSLILESASTNQTSMYLCASGETGYNSPLHFGNGTRLTVT.

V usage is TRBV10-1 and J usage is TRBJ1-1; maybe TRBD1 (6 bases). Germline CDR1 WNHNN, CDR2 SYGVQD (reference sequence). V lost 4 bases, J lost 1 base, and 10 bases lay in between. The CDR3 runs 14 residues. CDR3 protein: CASSAHRENTEAFF. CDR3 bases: TGCGCCAGCAGTGCCCACAGGGAGAACACTGAAGCTTTCTTT.

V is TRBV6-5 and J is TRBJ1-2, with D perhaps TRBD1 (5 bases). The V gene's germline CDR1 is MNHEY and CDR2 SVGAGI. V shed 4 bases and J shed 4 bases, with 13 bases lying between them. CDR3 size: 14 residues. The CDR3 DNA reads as TGTGCCAGCAGTTCCTCCGGGGGAGCCTATGGCTACACCTTC. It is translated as CASSSSGGAYGYTF.

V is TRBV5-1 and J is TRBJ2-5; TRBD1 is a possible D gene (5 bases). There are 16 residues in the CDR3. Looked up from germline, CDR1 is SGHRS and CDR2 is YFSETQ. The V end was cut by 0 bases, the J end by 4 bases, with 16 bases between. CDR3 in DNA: TGCGCCAGCAGCTTGGACGGGCCAGGGTGGGGAGAGACCCAGTACTTC. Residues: CASSLDGPGWGETQYF.

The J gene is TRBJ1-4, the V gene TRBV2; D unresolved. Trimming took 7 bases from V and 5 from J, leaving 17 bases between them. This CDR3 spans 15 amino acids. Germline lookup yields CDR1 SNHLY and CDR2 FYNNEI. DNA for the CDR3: TGTGCCAGCACCCTGAGCACGGTCCTAAATGAAAAACTGTTTTTT. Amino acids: CASTLSTVLNEKLFF.

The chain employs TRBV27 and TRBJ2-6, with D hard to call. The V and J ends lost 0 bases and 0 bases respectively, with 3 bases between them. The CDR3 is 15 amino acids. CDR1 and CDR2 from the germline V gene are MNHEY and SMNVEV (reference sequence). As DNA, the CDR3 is TGTGCCAGCAGTTTATCTAGCTCTGGGGCCAACGTCCTGACTTTC. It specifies CASSLSSSGANVLTF. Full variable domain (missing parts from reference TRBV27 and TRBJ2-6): EAQVTQNPRYLITVTGKKLTVTCSQNMNHEYMSWYRQDPGLGLRQIYYSMNVEVTDKGDVPEGYKVSRKEKRNFPLILESPSPNQTSLYFCASSLSSSGANVLTFGAGSRLTVL.

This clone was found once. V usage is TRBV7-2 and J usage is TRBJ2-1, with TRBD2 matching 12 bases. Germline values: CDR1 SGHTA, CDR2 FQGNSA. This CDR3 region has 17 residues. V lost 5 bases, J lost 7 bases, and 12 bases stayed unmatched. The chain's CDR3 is CASSLAPTSGRLNEQFF. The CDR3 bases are TGTGCCAGCAGCCTCGCCCCGACTAGCGGGAGATTGAATGAGCAGTTCTTC.

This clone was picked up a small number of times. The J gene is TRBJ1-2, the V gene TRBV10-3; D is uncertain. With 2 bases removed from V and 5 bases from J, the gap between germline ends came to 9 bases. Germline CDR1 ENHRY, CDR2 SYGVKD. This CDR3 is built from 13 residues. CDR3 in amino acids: CAISEPTEYGYTF. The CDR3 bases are TGTGCCATCAGTGAGCCGACTGAATATGGCTACACCTTC.

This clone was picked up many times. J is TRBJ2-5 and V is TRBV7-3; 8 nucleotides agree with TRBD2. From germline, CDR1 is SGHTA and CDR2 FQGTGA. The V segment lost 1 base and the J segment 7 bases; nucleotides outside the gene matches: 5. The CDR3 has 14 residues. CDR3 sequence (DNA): TGTGCCAGCAGCTTAAATAGCGGGGACGGGACCCAGTACTTC. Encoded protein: CASSLNSGDGTQYF.

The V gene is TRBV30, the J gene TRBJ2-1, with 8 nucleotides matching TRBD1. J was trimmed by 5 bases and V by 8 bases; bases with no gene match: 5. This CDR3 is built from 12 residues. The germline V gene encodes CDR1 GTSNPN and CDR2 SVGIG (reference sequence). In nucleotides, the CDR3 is TGTGCCCTGGACAGGGCCGACAATGAGCAGTTCTTC. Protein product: CALDRADNEQFF.

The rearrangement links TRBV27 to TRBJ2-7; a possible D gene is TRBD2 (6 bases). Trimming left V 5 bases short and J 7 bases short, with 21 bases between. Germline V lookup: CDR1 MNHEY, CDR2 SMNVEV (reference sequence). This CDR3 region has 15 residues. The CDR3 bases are TGTGCCAGCAGTCGGATGGAGGGTCCGACCTGGGAGCAGTACTTC. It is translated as CASSRMEGPTWEQYF.

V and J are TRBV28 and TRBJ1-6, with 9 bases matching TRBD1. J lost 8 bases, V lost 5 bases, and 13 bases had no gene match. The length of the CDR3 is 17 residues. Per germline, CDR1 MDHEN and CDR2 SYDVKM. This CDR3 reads CASSSIRPGQGHSPLHF. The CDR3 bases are TGTGCCAGCAGTAGTATCCGACCGGGACAGGGCCATTCACCCCTCCACTTT.

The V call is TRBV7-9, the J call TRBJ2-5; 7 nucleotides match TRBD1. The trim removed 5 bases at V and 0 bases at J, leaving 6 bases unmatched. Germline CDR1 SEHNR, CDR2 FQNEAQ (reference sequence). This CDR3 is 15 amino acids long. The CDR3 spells CASSPGTAYQETQYF. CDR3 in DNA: TGTGCCAGCAGCCCAGGGACAGCGTACCAAGAGACCCAGTACTTC. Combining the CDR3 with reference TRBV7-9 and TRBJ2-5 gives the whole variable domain DTGVSQNPRHKITKRGQNVTFRCDPISEHNRLYWYRQTLGQGPEFLTYFQNEAQLEKSRLLSDRFSAERPKGSFSTLEIQRTEQGDSAMYLCASSPGTAYQETQYFGPGTRLLVL.

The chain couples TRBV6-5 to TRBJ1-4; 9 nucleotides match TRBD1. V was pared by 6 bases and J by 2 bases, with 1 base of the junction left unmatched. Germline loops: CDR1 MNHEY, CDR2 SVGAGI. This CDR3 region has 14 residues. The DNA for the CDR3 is TGTGCCAGCAGACAGGGGGCCACTAATGAAAAACTGTTTTTT. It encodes CASRQGATNEKLFF.

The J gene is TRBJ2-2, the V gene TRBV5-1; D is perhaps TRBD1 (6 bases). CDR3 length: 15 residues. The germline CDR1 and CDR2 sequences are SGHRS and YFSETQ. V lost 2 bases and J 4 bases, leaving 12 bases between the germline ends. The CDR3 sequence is CASSFRTAATGELFF. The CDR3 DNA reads TGCGCCAGCAGCTTTCGGACAGCTGCCACCGGGGAGCTGTTTTTT.

CDR3 sequence: CASRPTSGRSTGELFF. CDR3 bases: TGTGCCAGCAGGCCCACTAGCGGGAGGAGCACCGGGGAGCTGTTTTTT. The chain employs TRBV11-2 and TRBJ2-2; 12 bases map to TRBD2. In germline, CDR1 is SGHAT, CDR2 FQNNGV. The CDR3 length is 16 residues. Trimming cost V 6 bases and J 4 bases; bases outside gene matches: 6.

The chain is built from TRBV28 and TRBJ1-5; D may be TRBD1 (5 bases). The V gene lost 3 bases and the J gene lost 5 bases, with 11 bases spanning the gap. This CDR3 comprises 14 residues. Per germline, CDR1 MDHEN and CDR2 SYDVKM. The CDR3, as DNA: TGTGCCAGCAGTTTGTGGGCGGGGGATCAGCCCCAGCATTTT. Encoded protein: CASSLWAGDQPQHF.

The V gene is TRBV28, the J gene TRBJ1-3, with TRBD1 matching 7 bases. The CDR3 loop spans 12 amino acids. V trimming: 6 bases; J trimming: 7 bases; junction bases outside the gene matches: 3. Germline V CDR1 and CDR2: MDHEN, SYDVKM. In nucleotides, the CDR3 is TGTGCCAGCAGACTGACAGGGAACACCATATATTTT. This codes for CASRLTGNTIYF.

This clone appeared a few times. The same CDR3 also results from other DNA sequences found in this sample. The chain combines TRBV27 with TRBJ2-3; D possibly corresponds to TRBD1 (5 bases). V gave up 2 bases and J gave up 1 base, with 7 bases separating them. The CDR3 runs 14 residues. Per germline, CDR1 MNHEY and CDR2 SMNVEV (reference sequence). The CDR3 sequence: CASSLGRGTDTQYF. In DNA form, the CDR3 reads TGTGCCAGCAGTTTAGGCAGGGGCACAGATACGCAGTATTTT.

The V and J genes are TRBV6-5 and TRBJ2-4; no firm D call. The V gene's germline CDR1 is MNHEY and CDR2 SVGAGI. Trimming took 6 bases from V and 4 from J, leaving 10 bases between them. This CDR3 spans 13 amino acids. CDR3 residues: CASRGTGKNIQYF. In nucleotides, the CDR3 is TGTGCCAGCAGGGGCACTGGGAAAAACATTCAGTACTTC.

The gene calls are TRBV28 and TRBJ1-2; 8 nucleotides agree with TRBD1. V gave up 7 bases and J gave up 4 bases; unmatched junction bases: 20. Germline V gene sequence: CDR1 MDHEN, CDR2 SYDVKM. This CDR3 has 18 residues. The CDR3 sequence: CASTSAGSGGSTVYGYTF. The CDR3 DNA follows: TGTGCCAGCACCTCCGCCGGGTCAGGGGGCTCTACGGTCTATGGCTACACCTTC.

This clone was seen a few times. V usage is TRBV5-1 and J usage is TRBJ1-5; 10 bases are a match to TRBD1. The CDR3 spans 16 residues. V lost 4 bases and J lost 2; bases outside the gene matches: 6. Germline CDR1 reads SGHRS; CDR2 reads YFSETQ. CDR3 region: CASSRGTGEGNQPQHF. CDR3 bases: TGCGCCAGCAGCAGAGGGACAGGGGAAGGCAATCAGCCCCAGCATTTT.

In DNA form, the CDR3 reads TGCGCCAGCAGCCTATCAGGTACGGACTACCAAGGGGATACGCAGTATTTT. It codes for CASSLSGTDYQGDTQYF. The chain combines TRBV5-1 with TRBJ2-3; possible D gene TRBD2, 6 bases. The CDR3 runs to 17 residues. The V gene lost 4 bases and the J gene lost 6 bases, with 24 bases spanning the gap. Germline-derived CDR1 and CDR2 are SGHRS and YFSETQ.

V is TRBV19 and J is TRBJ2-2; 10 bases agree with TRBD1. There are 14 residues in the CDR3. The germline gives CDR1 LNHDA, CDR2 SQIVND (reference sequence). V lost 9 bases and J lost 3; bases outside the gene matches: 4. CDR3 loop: CASSGQGYTGELFF. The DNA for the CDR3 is TGTGCCAGCTCGGGACAGGGGTACACCGGGGAGCTGTTTTTT.

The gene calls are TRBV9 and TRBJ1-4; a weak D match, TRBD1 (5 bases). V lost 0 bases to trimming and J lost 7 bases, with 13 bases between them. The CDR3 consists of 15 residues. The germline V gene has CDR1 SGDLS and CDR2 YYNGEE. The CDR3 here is CASSVGATVPEKLFF. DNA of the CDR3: TGTGCCAGCAGCGTAGGAGCGACAGTTCCTGAAAAACTGTTTTTT.